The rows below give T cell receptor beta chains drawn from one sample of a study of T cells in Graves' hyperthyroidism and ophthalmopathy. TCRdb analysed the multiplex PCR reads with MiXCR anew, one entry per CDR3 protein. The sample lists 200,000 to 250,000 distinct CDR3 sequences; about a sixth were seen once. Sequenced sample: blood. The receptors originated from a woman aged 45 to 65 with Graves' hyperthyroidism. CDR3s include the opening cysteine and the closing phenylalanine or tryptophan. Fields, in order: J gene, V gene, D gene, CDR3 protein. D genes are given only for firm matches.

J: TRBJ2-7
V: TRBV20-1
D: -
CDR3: CSARALDSSYEQYF

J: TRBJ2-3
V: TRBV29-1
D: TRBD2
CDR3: CSGSGLAASTDTQYF

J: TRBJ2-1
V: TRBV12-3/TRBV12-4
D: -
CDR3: CAVGMGLSYNEQLF

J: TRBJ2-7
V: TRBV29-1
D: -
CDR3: CSVEGVGGYEQYF

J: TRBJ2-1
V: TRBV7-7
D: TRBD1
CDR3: CASSLARTGANEQFF

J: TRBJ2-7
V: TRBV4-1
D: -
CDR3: CASSRSEETGYEQYF

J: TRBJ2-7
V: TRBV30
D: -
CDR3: CAWTYGGAEQYF

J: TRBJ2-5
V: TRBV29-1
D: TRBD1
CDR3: CSVEVLGDRGPELSETQYF

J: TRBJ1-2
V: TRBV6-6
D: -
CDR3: CASSYGGYGYTF

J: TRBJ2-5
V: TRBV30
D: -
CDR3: CAWSVNGGKTQYF

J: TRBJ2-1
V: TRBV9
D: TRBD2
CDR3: CASSAPPGPSGMQQFF

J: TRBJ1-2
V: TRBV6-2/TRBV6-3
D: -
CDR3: CASSLRDYYGYTF

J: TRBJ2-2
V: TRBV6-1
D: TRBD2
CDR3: CASLPGGDRNTGELFF

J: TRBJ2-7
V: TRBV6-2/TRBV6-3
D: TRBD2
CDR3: CASSYPGTRSREQYF

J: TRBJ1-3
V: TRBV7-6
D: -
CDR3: CASSEDSPGNTIYF

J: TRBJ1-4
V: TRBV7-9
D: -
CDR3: CASSLGTARLGKLFF

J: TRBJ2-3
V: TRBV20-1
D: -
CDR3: CSARHPNRVGSTDTQYF

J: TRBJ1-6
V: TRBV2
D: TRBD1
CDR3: CASSTQGGASSPLHF

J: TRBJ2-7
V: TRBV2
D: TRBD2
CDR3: CASSETSGTLYEQYF

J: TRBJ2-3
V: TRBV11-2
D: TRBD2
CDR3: CASSSLAGTQYF

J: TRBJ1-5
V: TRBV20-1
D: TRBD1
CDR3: CSAPSSDRGSNQPQHF

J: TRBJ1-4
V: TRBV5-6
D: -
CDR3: CASSLEIGRGKLFF

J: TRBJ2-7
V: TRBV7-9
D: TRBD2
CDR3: CASSPRGGFGSYEQYF

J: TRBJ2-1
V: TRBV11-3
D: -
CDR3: CASSLGPRDYNEQFF

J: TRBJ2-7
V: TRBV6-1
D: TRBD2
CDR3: CASSEQGLAGNYEQYF

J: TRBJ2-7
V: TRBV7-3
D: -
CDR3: CASSRAAGRSYEQYF

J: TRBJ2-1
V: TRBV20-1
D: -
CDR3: CSARAPGDGGAEQFF

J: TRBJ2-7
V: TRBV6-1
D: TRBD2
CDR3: CASSRPGTSPYEQYF

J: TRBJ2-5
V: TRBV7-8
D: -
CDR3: CASSKQTSLSETQYF

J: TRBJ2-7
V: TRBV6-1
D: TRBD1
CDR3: CASEQGAYEQYF

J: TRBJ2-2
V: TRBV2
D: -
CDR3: CASNNGNTGELFF

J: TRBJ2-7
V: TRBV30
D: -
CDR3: CAWSVPTSRGSGEQYF

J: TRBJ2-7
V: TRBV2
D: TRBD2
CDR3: CASSEDAGVASYEQYF

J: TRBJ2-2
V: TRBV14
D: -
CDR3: CASSQEVRGTGELFF

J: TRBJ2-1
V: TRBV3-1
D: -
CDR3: CASSQKGNNEQFF